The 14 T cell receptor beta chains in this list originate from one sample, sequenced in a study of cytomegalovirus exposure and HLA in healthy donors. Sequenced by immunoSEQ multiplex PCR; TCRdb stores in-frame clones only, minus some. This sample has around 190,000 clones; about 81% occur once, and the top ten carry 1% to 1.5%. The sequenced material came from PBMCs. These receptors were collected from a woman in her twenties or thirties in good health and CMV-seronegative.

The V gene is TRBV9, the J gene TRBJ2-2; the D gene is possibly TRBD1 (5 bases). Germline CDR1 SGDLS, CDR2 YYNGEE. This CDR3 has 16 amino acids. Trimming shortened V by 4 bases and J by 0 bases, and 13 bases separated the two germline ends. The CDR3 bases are TGTGCCAGCAGCCCTCGTGGGGCGGCGAACACCGGGGAGCTGTTTTTT. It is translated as CASSPRGAANTGELFF.

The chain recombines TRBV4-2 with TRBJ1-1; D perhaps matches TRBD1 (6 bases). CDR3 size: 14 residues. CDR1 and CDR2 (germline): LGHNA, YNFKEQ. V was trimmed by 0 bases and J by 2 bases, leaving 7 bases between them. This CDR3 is CASSQDRGNTEAFF. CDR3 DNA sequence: TGTGCCAGCAGCCAAGACAGGGGAAACACTGAAGCTTTCTTT.

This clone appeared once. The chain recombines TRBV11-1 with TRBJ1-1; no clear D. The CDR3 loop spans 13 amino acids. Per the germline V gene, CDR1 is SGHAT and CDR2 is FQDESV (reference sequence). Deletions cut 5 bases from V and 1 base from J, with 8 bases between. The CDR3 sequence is CASSPTGNTEAFF. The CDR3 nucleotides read TGTGCCAGCAGCCCGACGGGGAACACTGAAGCTTTCTTT.

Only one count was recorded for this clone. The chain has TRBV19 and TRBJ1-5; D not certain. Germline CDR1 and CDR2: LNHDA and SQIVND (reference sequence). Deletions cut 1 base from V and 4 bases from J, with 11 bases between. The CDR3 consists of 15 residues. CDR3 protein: CASSIAGRWNQPQHF. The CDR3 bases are TGTGCCAGTAGTATAGCTGGCAGATGGAATCAGCCCCAGCATTTT.

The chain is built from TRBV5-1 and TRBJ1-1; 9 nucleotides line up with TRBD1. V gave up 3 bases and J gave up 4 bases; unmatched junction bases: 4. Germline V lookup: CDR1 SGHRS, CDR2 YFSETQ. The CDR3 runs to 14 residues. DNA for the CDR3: TGCGCCAGCAGCTCGGGACAGGGTCTCACTGAAGCTTTCTTT. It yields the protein CASSSGQGLTEAFF.

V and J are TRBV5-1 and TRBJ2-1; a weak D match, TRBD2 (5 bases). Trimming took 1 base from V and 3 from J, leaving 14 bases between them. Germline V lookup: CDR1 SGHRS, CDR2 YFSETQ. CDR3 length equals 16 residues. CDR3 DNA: TGCGCCAGCAGCTTGCTCTCCAGCGGACTCTACAATGAGCAGTTCTTC. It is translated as CASSLLSSGLYNEQFF.

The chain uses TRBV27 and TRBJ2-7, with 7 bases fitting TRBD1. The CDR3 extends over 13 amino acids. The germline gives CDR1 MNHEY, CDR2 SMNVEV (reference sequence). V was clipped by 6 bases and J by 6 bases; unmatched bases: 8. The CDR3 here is CASRLTGTGEQYF. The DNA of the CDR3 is TGTGCCAGCAGACTGACAGGGACGGGCGAGCAGTACTTC.

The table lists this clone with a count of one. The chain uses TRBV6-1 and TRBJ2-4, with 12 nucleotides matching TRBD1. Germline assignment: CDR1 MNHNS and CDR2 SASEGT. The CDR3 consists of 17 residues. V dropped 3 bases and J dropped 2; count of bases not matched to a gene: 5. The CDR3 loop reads CASSDSGQGAPKNIQYF. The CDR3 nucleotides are TGTGCCAGCAGTGATTCGGGACAGGGGGCACCCAAAAACATTCAGTACTTC.

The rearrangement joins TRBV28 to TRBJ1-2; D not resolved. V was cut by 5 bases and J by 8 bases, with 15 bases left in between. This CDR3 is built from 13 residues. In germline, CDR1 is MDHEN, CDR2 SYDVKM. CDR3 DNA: TGTGCCAGCAGTCCCGGACTCCAAGGGGGCTACACCTTC. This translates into CASSPGLQGGYTF.

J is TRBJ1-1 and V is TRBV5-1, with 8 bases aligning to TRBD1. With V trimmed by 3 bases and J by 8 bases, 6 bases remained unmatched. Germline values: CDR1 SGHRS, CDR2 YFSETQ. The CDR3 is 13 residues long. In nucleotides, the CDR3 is TGCGCCAGCAGCTCGCTGGACAGGGAAGAAGCTTTCTTT. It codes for CASSSLDREEAFF.

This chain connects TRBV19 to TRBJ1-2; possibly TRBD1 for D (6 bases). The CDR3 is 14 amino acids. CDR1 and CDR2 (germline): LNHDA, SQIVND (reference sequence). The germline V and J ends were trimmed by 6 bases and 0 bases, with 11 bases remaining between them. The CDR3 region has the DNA TGTGCCAGTAGGAGCAGGGGTACTAACTATGGCTACACCTTC. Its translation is CASRSRGTNYGYTF.

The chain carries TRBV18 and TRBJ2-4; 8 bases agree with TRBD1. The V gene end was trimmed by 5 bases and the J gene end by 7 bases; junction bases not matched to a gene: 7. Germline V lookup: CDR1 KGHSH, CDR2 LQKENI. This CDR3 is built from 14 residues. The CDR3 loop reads CASSAQGEGNIQYF. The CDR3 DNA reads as TGTGCCAGCTCAGCACAGGGGGAAGGGAACATTCAGTACTTC.

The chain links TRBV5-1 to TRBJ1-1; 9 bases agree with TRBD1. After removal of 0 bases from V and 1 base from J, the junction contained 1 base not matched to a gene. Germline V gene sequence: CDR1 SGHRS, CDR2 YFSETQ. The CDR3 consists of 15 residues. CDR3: CASSLGDRANTEAFF. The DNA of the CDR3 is TGCGCCAGCAGCTTGGGGGACAGGGCGAACACTGAAGCTTTCTTT.

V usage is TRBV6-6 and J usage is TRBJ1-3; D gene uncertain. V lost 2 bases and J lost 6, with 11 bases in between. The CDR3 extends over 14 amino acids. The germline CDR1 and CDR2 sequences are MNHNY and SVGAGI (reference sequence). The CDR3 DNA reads TGTGCCAGCAGTTACCCGGGGAAAGAAAACACCATATATTTT. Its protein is CASSYPGKENTIYF.